The rows below give T cell receptor beta chains drawn from one sample of a study of blood T cell repertoires in COVID-19. Profiled with immunoSEQ multiplex PCR; TCRdb holds only in-frame clones, not every one. This table holds 150,000 or so clones, roughly nine tenths found once. The specimen sequenced was peripheral blood. The receptor source for this set is a man in his forties or fifties with acute or convalescent COVID-19. Each CDR3 is given with its conserved first and last residue.

>TRBJ2-1|TRBV11-2
CASSPTVVNEQFF
>TRBJ2-1|TRBV6-1
CASSEGGTTYNEQFF
>TRBJ1-2|TRBV29-1
CSALPGNYGYTF
>TRBJ1-6|TRBV5-1
CASSPAGASYNSPLHF
>TRBJ2-2|TRBV25-1
CASSERGDIWSGSGELFF
>TRBJ1-1|TRBV28
CASSSKNTEAFF
>TRBJ2-5|TRBV5-4
CASSLVGQGLWQETQYF
>TRBJ1-2|TRBV30
CAWRRDRPFSYTF
>TRBJ1-2|TRBV7-9
CASSSDRGLDGYTF
>TRBJ1-2|TRBV27
CASSETGGNELGYTF
>TRBJ1-2|TRBV5-4
CASSSTGGDGYTF
>TRBJ2-7|TRBV24-1
CATSERLAGAPYEQYF
>TRBJ1-3|TRBV18
CASSPLDRTGNTIYF
>TRBJ1-2|TRBV27
CASSYRDRGAYGYTF
>TRBJ1-2|TRBV5-1
CASSHGTGMGYGYTF
>TRBJ2-1|TRBV4-1
CASSQGLGTSGFEQFF
>TRBJ2-3|TRBV6-4
CASSRLAPSTDTQYF
>TRBJ2-1|TRBV24-1
CATSDHSGIAYNEQFF
>TRBJ1-1|TRBV29-1
CSVVVTTEAFF
>TRBJ2-6|TRBV9
CASSVSSGANVLTF
>TRBJ1-3|TRBV9
CASSVAGAGNTIYF
>TRBJ1-5|TRBV5-8
CASSLGWRDNQPQHF
>TRBJ2-6|TRBV28
CASSFKLRGSSGANVLTF
>TRBJ2-7|TRBV2
CASSLQTNEQYF
>TRBJ2-1|TRBV7-3
CASSLPGTSGNEQFF
>TRBJ2-5|TRBV28
CASSFQVETQYF